These 15 T cell receptor beta chains were sequenced from one sample in a study of CD8 T cells in Susac syndrome (dated 2019 in TCRdb). The library was prepared using the immunoSEQ multiplex PCR assay. RNA was extracted using the RNeasy kit, and roughly 0.45 to 1 microgram was reverse transcribed with random hexamers. TCRdb reprocessing: public reads trimmed at Q25 with fastp, clones called with MiXCR, in-frame beta chains kept. Rows matching on CDR3 protein sequence are summarized as one entry with the most common DNA and genes. The sample includes roughly 200,000 distinct CDR3 sequences, with roughly 90% observed a single time. The ten largest clones capture over 0.075% of the sample. Sequencing was done on a sample of CD4+ T cells from PBMCs. The source of these receptors is a human donor with Susac syndrome.

The genes are TRBV2 and TRBJ1-1, with D possibly TRBD1 on 6 matching bases. The V end was cut by 6 bases, the J end by 0 bases, with 11 bases between. The germline CDR1 and CDR2 sequences are SNHLY and FYNNEI. CDR3 length: 14 residues. CDR3: CASRPGHMNTEAFF. The DNA for the CDR3 is TGTGCCAGCAGACCGGGACATATGAACACTGAAGCTTTCTTT.

The genes are TRBV7-9 and TRBJ1-3; the D gene is possibly TRBD1 (6 bases). The CDR3 sequence is 15 residues long. V was shortened by 4 bases and J by 0 bases, with 10 bases between the two germline ends. Germline loops: CDR1 SEHNR, CDR2 FQNEAQ (reference sequence). The chain's CDR3 is CASSSTGFSGNTIYF. Written as DNA, the CDR3 is TGTGCCAGCAGCTCCACAGGGTTCTCTGGAAACACCATATATTTT.

This chain connects TRBV3-1 to TRBJ1-2; 11 bases agree with TRBD1. Germline assignment: CDR1 LGHDT and CDR2 YNNKEL (reference sequence). CDR3 length: 15 amino acids. V lost 3 bases to trimming and J lost 4 bases; unmatched junction nucleotides: 4. CDR3 in amino acids: CASSQAGQGAYGYTF. CDR3 DNA sequence: TGTGCCAGCAGCCAGGCCGGACAGGGGGCCTATGGCTACACCTTC.

The chain recombines TRBV21-1 with TRBJ1-2; the table assigns TRBD1, which was not confirmed against the DNA. TRBV21-1 is a pseudogene segment. This CDR3 is built from 16 residues. The DNA of the CDR3 is TGTGCCAGCAGCAAAGCCACAGGGGAGTCTCTCTATGGCTACACCTTC. This translates into CASSKATGESLYGYTF.

This clonotype appeared once. The rearrangement joins TRBV4-1 to TRBJ1-4; tentative D call: TRBD1 (6 bases). Germline values: CDR1 MGHRA, CDR2 YSYEKL. This CDR3 contains 16 residues. The ends were cut back, 0 bases at V and 8 bases at J, with 16 bases in the middle. DNA of the CDR3: TGCGCCAGCAGCCAAGATTGGGGGACACCGAGAGAAAAACTGTTTTTT. Translated, it gives CASSQDWGTPREKLFF.

The rearrangement uses TRBV29-1 and TRBJ2-3; D unresolved. The CDR3 is 14 residues long. Germline V CDR1 and CDR2: SQVTM, ANQGSEA. The V end was cut by 2 bases, the J end by 3 bases, with 12 bases between. The CDR3 region is CSVELGVRTDTQYF. The DNA for the CDR3 is TGCAGCGTTGAACTAGGAGTTCGTACAGATACGCAGTATTTT.

The V call is TRBV5-1, the J call TRBJ1-2; a possible D gene is TRBD1 (5 bases). V lost 0 bases and J lost 4, with 7 bases in between. The germline gives CDR1 SGHRS, CDR2 YFSETQ. The CDR3 loop spans 13 amino acids. For the CDR3, the DNA is TGCGCCAGCAGCTTGGAGGGACTCTATGGCTACACCTTC. Its translation is CASSLEGLYGYTF.

The chain links TRBV6-1 to TRBJ2-7; 8 bases fit TRBD1. Germline V gene data show CDR1 as MNHNS and CDR2 as SASEGT. The CDR3 is 18 amino acids. V lost 2 bases to trimming and J lost 2 bases; unmatched junction nucleotides: 14. DNA for the CDR3: TGTGCCAGCAGTGAAACTTGGTCAGGGGGCGTTTTGGCCTACGAGCAGTACTTC. Translated, it gives CASSETWSGGVLAYEQYF.

The genes are TRBV3-1 and TRBJ2-1, with 9 bases aligning to TRBD2. Germline assignment: CDR1 LGHDT and CDR2 YNNKEL (reference sequence). The CDR3 is 15 amino acids. V was clipped by 0 bases and J by 9 bases; unmatched bases: 6. The CDR3 here is CASSQDASGGSEQFF. The CDR3 DNA is TGTGCCAGCAGCCAAGATGCCAGCGGGGGGTCTGAGCAGTTCTTC.

The genes are TRBV7-3 and TRBJ2-2; 7 bases agree with TRBD1. The length of the CDR3 is 16 residues. The germline V gene encodes CDR1 SGHTA and CDR2 FQGTGA. V lost 2 bases, J lost 0 bases, and 3 bases stayed unmatched. For the CDR3, the DNA is TGTGCCAGCAGCTTAGAACAGGGGCCGAACACCGGGGAGCTGTTTTTT. Protein product: CASSLEQGPNTGELFF. The full variable domain, with the rest looked up from reference TRBV7-3 and TRBJ2-2, is GAGVSQTPSNKVTEKGKYVELRCDPISGHTALYWYRQSLGQGPEFLIYFQGTGAADDSGLPNDRFFAVRPEGSVSTLKIQRTERGDSAVYLCASSLEQGPNTGELFFGEGSRLTVL.

The chain carries TRBV27 and TRBJ2-7; no clear D. Germline V gives CDR1 MNHEY, CDR2 SMNVEV (reference sequence). V was trimmed by 5 bases and J by 2 bases, leaving 16 bases between them. The CDR3 covers 15 residues. The CDR3 nucleotides read TGTGCCAGCAGTCCCATCGACACCAACCCCTACGAGCAGTACTTC. Its protein is CASSPIDTNPYEQYF.

This chain uses TRBV29-1 with TRBJ2-7; D may be TRBD2 (5 bases). This CDR3 region has 14 residues. The germline V gene has CDR1 SQVTM and CDR2 ANQGSEA. V was shortened by 5 bases and J by 3 bases, with 17 bases between the two germline ends. CDR3 DNA: TGCAGCGTTTTCTTACGGGGTCGGAACTACGAGCAGTACTTC. Protein: CSVFLRGRNYEQYF.

This clonotype was detected once. This chain uses TRBV20-1 with TRBJ2-3, with D perhaps TRBD2 (6 bases). Germline V lookup: CDR1 DFQATT, CDR2 SNEGSKA (reference sequence). The CDR3 consists of 15 residues. V lost 3 bases and J 1 base, leaving 14 bases between the germline ends. CDR3 bases: TGCAGTGCTAGTCGACCGGGAGATCGCACAGATACGCAGTATTTT. This gives the protein CSASRPGDRTDTQYF.

This clonotype was detected a few times. The chain uses TRBV2 and TRBJ2-2, with D tentatively TRBD1 (5 bases). The germline CDR1 and CDR2 sequences are SNHLY and FYNNEI. The ends were cut back, 5 bases at V and 5 bases at J, with 9 bases in the middle. The CDR3 totals 13 residues. CDR3 DNA: TGTGCCAGCAGTCAGGGTGGGACCGGGGAGCTGTTTTTT. Protein sequence: CASSQGGTGELFF.

The chain joins TRBV11-2 to TRBJ2-7; 11 bases agree with TRBD2. Germline CDR1 SGHAT, CDR2 FQNNGV. V was pared by 5 bases and J by 0 bases, with 12 bases of the junction left unmatched. The CDR3 extends over 18 amino acids. The CDR3 nucleotides read TGTGCCAGCAGCCCAAACGTTGGGACTAGCGGTGCCTCCTACGAGCAGTACTTC. Translation: CASSPNVGTSGASYEQYF. Full variable domain (rest looked up from reference TRBV11-2 and TRBJ2-7): EAGVAQSPRYKIIEKRQSVAFWCNPISGHATLYWYQQILGQGPKLLIQFQNNGVVDDSQLPKDRFSAERLKGVDSTLKIQPAKLEDSAVYLCASSPNVGTSGASYEQYFGPGTRLTVT.